The clone carrying this TCR beta chain was observed a single time. The antigen is unknown. The CDR3 extends over 16 amino acids. After removal of 0 bases from V and 0 bases from J, the junction contained 2 bases not matched to a gene. Germline V lookup: CDR1 SGHNT, CDR2 YYREEE (reference sequence). In TCRdb, the reads were re-called with MiXCR into one record per CDR3 protein. The profile shows 400,000 to 600,000 distinct CDR3 sequences, about 44% of them singletons. The sample comes from a study of T cell repertoires in cytomegalovirus infection. This clonotype originated in a human donor in good health (CMV status not recorded). Some clones in this sample may be carry-over from other donors' samples. V and J are TRBV5-4 and TRBJ1-2, with 10 bases that match TRBD1. Material: cultured PBMCs, obtained from culture after CMV antigen stimulation. Here the CDR3 DNA reads TGTGCCAGCAGCTTGGTGGGACAGGGGTCTAACTATGGCTACACCTTC. This encodes CASSLVGQGSNYGYTF.